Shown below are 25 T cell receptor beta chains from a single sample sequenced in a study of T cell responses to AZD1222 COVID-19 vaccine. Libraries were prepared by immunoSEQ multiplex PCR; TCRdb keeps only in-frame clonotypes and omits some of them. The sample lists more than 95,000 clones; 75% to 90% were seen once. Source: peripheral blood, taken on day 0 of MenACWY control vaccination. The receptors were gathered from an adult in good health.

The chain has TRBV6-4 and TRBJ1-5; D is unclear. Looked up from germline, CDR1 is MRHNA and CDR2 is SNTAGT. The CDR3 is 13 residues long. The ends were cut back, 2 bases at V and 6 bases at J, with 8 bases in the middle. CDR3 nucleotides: TGTGCCAGCAGTGACGGGGAAAGTCAGCCCCAGCATTTT. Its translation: CASSDGESQPQHF.

The CDR3 DNA follows: TGTGCCAGCAGTTACCGGCAGGGGGCGCATTCGGAGGCTTTCTTT. This encodes CASSYRQGAHSEAFF. This sequence joins TRBV6-2 or TRBV6-3 and TRBJ1-1, with TRBD1 matching over 8 bases. V shed 2 bases, J shed 11 bases, and the junction held 13 bases outside the gene matches. In germline, CDR1 is MNHEY, CDR2 SVGEGT. The CDR3 spans 15 residues.

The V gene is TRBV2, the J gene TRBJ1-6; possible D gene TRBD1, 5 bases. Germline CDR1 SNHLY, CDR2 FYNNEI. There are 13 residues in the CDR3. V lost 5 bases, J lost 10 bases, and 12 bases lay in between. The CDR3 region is CASSSGFGSPLHF. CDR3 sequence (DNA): TGTGCCAGCAGTTCAGGGTTTGGCTCACCCCTCCACTTT.

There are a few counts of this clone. This CDR3 reads CSGRKDYGYTF. Written as DNA, the CDR3 is TGCAGCGGGCGGAAGGACTATGGCTACACCTTC. The V gene is TRBV20-1, the J gene TRBJ1-2; D not certain. The CDR3 runs 11 residues. The germline gives CDR1 DFQATT, CDR2 SNEGSKA (reference sequence).

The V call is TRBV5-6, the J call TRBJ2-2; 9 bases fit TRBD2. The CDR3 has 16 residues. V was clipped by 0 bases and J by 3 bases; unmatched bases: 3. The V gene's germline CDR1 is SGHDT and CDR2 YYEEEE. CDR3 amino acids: CASSLVTSGDTGELFF. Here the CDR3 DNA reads TGTGCCAGCAGCTTGGTGACTAGCGGTGACACCGGGGAGCTGTTTTTT.

In DNA, the CDR3 is TGTGCCAGCAGTCCACCCCGGGAATATCAGCCCCAGCATTTT. Its protein product is CASSPPREYQPQHF. This chain links TRBV28 with TRBJ1-5; D remains unclear. The CDR3 consists of 14 residues. CDR1 is MDHEN, CDR2 SYDVKM, per germline. Trimming removed 5 bases from V and 5 bases from J, with 13 bases in between.

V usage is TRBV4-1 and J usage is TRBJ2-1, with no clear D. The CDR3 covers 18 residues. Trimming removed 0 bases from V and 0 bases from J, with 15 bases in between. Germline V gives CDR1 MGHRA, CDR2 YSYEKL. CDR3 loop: CASSQEVARLISYNEQFF. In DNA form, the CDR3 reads TGCGCCAGCAGCCAAGAAGTCGCTAGACTTATCTCCTACAATGAGCAGTTCTTC.

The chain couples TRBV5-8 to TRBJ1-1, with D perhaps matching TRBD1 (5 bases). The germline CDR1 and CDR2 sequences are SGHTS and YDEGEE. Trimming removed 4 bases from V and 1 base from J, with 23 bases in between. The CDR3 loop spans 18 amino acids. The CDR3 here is CASSPDRGRGVTNTEAFF. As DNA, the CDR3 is TGTGCCAGCAGCCCCGATCGGGGTAGGGGTGTTACGAACACTGAAGCTTTCTTT.

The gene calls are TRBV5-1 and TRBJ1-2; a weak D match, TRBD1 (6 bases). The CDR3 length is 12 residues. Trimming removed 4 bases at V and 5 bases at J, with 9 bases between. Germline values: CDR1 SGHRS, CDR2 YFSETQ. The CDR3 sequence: CASSPGQYGYTF. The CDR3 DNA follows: TGCGCCAGCAGCCCCGGACAGTATGGCTACACCTTC.

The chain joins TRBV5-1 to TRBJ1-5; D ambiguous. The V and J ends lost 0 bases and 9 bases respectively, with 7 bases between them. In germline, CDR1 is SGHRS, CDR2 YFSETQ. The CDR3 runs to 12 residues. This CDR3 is CASSLESGPQHF. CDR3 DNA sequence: TGCGCCAGCAGCTTGGAATCGGGGCCCCAGCATTTT.

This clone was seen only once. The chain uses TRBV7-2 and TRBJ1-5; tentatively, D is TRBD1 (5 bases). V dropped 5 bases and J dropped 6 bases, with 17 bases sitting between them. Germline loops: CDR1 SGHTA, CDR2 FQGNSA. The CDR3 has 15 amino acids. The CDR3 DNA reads TGTGCCAGCAGCCAAGAGGCGGGGACCTTTCAGCCCCAGCATTTT. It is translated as CASSQEAGTFQPQHF. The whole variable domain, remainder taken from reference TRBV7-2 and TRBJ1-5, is GAGVSQSPSNKVTEKGKDVELRCDPISGHTALYWYRQSLGQGLEFLIYFQGNSAPDKSGLPSDRFSAERTGGSVSTLTIQRTQQEDSAVYLCASSQEAGTFQPQHFGDGTRLSIL.

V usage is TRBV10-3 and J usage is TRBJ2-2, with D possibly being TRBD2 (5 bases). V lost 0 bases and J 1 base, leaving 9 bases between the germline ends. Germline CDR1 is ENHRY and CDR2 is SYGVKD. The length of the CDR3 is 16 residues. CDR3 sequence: CAISESKTRNTGELFF. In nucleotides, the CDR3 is TGTGCCATCAGTGAGTCGAAAACTAGGAACACCGGGGAGCTGTTTTTT.

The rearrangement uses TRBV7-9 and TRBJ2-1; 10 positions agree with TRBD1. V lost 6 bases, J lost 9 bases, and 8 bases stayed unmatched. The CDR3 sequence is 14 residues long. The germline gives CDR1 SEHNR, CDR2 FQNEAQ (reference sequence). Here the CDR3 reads CASREGQGFGEQFF. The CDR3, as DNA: TGTGCCAGCAGAGAGGGACAGGGGTTTGGTGAGCAGTTCTTC.

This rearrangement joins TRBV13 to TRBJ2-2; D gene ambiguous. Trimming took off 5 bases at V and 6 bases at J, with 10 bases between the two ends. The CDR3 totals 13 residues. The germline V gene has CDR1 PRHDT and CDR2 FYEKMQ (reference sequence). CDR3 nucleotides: TGTGCCAGCAGCCAACGAGGATCCGGGGAGCTGTTTTTT. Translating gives CASSQRGSGELFF.

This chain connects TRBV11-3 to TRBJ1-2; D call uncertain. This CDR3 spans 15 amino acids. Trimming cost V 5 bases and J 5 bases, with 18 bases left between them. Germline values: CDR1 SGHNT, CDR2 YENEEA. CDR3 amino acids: CASSDVNGEGYGYTF. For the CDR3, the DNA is TGTGCCAGCAGCGACGTAAATGGGGAAGGGTATGGCTACACCTTC.

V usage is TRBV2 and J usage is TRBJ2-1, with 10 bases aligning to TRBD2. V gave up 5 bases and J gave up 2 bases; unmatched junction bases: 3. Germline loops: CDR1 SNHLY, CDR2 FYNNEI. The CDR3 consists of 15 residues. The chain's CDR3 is CASSLAGVTYNEQFF. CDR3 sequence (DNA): TGTGCCAGCAGTCTAGCGGGGGTAACCTACAATGAGCAGTTCTTC.

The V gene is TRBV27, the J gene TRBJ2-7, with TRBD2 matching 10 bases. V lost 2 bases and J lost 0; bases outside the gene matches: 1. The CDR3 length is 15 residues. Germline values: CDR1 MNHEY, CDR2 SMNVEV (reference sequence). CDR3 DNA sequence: TGTGCCAGCAGTTTAGCTAGCGGGGGCTCCTACGAGCAGTACTTC. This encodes CASSLASGGSYEQYF.

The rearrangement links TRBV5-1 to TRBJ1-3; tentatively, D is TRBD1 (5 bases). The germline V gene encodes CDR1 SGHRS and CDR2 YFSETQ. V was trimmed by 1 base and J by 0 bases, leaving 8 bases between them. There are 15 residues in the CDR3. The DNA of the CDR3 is TGCGCCAGCAGCTTGCAAGGGGACTCTGGAAACACCATATATTTT. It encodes CASSLQGDSGNTIYF.

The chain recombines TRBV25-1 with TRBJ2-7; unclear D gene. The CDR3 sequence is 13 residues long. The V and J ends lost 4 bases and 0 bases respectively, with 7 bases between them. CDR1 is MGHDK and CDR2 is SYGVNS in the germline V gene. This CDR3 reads CASSAGSSYEQYF. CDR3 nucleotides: TGTGCCAGCAGTGCTGGCAGCTCCTACGAGCAGTACTTC.

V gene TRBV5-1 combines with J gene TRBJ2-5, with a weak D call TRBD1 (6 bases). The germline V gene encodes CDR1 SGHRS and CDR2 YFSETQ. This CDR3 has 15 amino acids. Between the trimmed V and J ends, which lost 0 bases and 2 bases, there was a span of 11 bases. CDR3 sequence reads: CASSLGTAYQETQYF. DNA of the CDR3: TGCGCCAGCAGCTTGGGGACAGCCTATCAAGAGACCCAGTACTTC. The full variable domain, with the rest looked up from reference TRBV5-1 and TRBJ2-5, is KAGVTQTPRYLIKTRGQQVTLSCSPISGHRSVSWYQQTPGQGLQFLFEYFSETQRNKGNFPGRFSGRQFSNSRSEMNVSTLELGDSALYLCASSLGTAYQETQYFGPGTRLLVL.

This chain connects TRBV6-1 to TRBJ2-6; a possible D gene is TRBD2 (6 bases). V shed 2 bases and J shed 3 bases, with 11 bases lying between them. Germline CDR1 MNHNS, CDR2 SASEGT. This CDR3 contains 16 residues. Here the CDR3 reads CASSETGGDGANVLTF. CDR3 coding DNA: TGTGCCAGCAGTGAAACCGGGGGTGATGGGGCCAACGTCCTGACTTTC.

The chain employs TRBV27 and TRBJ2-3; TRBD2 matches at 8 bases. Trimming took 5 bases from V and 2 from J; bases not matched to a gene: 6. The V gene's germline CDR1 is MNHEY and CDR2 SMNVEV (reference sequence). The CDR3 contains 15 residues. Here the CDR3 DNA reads TGTGCCAGCAGTCGGGAGGGCCGGGACACAGATACGCAGTATTTT. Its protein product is CASSREGRDTDTQYF.

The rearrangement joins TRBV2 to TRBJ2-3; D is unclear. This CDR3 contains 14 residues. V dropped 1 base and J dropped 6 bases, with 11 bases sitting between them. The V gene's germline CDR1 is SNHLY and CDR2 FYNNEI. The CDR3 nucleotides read TGTGCCAGCAGTGAAGGGCTCCCTGGGGATACGCAGTATTTT. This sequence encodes CASSEGLPGDTQYF. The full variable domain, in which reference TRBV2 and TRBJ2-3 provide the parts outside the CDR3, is EPEVTQTPSHQVTQMGQEVILRCVPISNHLYFYWYRQILGQKVEFLVSFYNNEISEKSEIFDDQFSVERPDGSNFTLKIRSTKLEDSAMYFCASSEGLPGDTQYFGPGTRLTVL.

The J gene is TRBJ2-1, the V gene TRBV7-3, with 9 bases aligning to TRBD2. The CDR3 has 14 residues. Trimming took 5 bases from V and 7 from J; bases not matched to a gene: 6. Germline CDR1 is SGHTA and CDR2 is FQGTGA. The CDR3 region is CASSRTSDTNEQFF. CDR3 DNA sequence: TGTGCCAGCAGCCGGACTAGCGATACGAATGAGCAGTTCTTC.

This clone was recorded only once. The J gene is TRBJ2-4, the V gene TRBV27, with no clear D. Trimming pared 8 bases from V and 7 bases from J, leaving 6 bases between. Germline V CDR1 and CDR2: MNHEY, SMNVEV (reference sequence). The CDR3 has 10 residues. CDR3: CASSRNIQYF. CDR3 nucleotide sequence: TGTGCCAGCTCTAGGAACATTCAGTACTTC.